The rows below give T cell receptor beta chains drawn from one sample of a study of blood T cell repertoires in COVID-19. Clones were read by immunoSEQ multiplex PCR, and TCRdb kept only the in-frame ones, dropping some. The sample records approximately 200,000 clones, 65% to 90% being singletons. The specimen was PBMCs or T cells enriched from blood (not recorded which). These receptors all stem from a man in his forties who had recovered from COVID-19. Both conserved end residues are part of each CDR3. A D gene is named only where the DNA matches it firmly. Only part of the rows carry a size: once, few, many, or a class if the clone is expanded.

>.|TRBJ2-1|.|TRBV13
TGTGCCAGCAGCCGGAGGTTCTCCTACAATGAGCAGTTCTTC
CASSRRFSYNEQFF
>.|TRBJ1-1|.|TRBV11-2
TGTGCCAGCAGCTTTCCGGCGGGGGGGAACACTGAAGCTTTCTTT
CASSFPAGGNTEAFF
>.|TRBJ2-5|TRBD1|TRBV9
TGTGCCAGCAGCGTAGCTGGAGGACAGGGGCAAGAGACCCAGTACTTC
CASSVAGGQGQETQYF
>.|TRBJ2-2|.|TRBV4-3
TGCGCCAGCAGCCAAGAGCGTGGAGGGGCCCTGAACACCGGGGAGCTGTTTTTT
CASSQERGGALNTGELFF
>.|TRBJ1-1|.|TRBV18
TGTGCCACCTCACAACAGGTGAACACTGAAGCTTTCTTT
CATSQQVNTEAFF
>.|TRBJ1-1|.|TRBV14
TGTGCCAGCAGCCAAGAAATTGGGAGTGAAGCTTTCTTT
CASSQEIGSEAFF
>.|TRBJ2-2|TRBD1|TRBV5-4
TGTGCCAGCAGCCTCCGGACAGGCTACACCGGGGAGCTGTTTTTT
CASSLRTGYTGELFF
>many|TRBJ2-2|.|TRBV7-9
TGTGCCAGCACCCCCCCCTTTCAAGCGGGGAACACCGGGGAGCTGTTTTTT
CASTPPFQAGNTGELFF
>few|TRBJ2-7|.|TRBV18
TGTGCCAGCTCAGGGGCTGCCTCCTACGAGCAGTACTTC
CASSGAASYEQYF
>once|TRBJ2-5|TRBD1|TRBV7-3
TGTGCCAGCAGCCCTGGGACAGATCAAGAGACCCAGTACTTC
CASSPGTDQETQYF
>.|TRBJ1-2|TRBD1|TRBV6-5
TGTGCCAGCAGTTCTGCAGGGGGTAACTATGGCTACACCTTC
CASSSAGGNYGYTF
>.|TRBJ1-2|.|TRBV19
TGTGCCAGTAGCGGCTTCGACAGGTTTAACTATGGCTACACCTTC
CASSGFDRFNYGYTF
>once|TRBJ2-7|TRBD1|TRBV19
TGTGCCAGTAGTGAAGTGGGGACAGGCGGATACGAGCAGTACTTC
CASSEVGTGGYEQYF
>.|TRBJ1-3|.|TRBV13
TGTGCCAGCAGCTTAGGACAGGGTAGAGACACCATATATTTT
CASSLGQGRDTIYF
>once|TRBJ1-3|.|TRBV28
TGTGCCAGCAGTTTTAGGAGCTCTGGAAACACCATATATTTT
CASSFRSSGNTIYF
>.|TRBJ1-1|.|TRBV6-5
TGTGCCAGCAGGGGAGTGGTAGGCACTGAAGCTTTCTTT
CASRGVVGTEAFF
>.|TRBJ2-1|TRBD2|TRBV10-2
TGCGCCAGTTCCGTTAGCGGGATAAGGACCTACAATGAGCAGTTCTTC
CASSVSGIRTYNEQFF
>.|TRBJ1-2|.|TRBV30
TGTGCCTGGAGTGGAGTCTATGGCTACACCTTC
CAWSGVYGYTF
>.|TRBJ1-4|TRBD1|TRBV2
TGTGCCAGCAGTGAAGGACAGGGGGAAGAAAAACTGTTTTTT
CASSEGQGEEKLFF
>.|TRBJ1-2|TRBD1|TRBV7-2
TGTGCCAGCAGCTTTTTATCCGGGACAGTTTATGGCTACACCTTC
CASSFLSGTVYGYTF
>.|TRBJ1-6|TRBD1|TRBV7-8
TGTGCCAGCAGCTTAGCGGGACAGGGAAGTTCACCCCTCCACTTT
CASSLAGQGSSPLHF
>.|TRBJ1-4|.|TRBV30
TGTGCCTGGAGTGTACAGGGAAGGGAACTGTTTTTT
CAWSVQGRELFF
>.|TRBJ1-1|TRBD1|TRBV18
TGTGCCAGCTCACTTACAGGGGGGGACACTGAAGCTTTCTTT
CASSLTGGDTEAFF
>few|TRBJ2-5|.|TRBV11-2
TGTGCCAGCAGCTCCGCACGGGGTGGGGAGACCCAGTACTTC
CASSSARGGETQYF
>.|TRBJ2-7|.|TRBV7-9
TGTGCCAGCAGTATTACGACCGGAGGAAGTTACTACGAGCAGTACTTC
CASSITTGGSYYEQYF
>.|TRBJ2-7|TRBD2|TRBV12-3/TRBV12-4
TGTGCCAGCACGGCAGCGGGGCCGAGAGAGCAGTACTTC
CASTAAGPREQYF
>.|TRBJ2-2|.|TRBV6-2/TRBV6-3
TGTGCCAGCAGCCTACTCCCAAACACCGGGGAGCTGTTTTTT
CASSLLPNTGELFF
>.|TRBJ2-5|TRBD2|TRBV30
TGTGCCTGGAGGGTACGGACTAGCGGGCAAGAGACCCAGTACTTC
CAWRVRTSGQETQYF
>.|TRBJ1-6|TRBD1|TRBV28
TGTGCCAGCAGTTTACCCCCAGGGGGCAGTAATTCACCCCTCCACTTT
CASSLPPGGSNSPLHF
>.|TRBJ1-3|.|TRBV3-1/TRBV3-2
TGTGCCAGCAGCCAAGAAGCCGGTGGAAACACCATATATTTT
CASSQEAGGNTIYF
>.|TRBJ1-1|.|TRBV7-9
TGTGCCAGCAGCTACCGACGGGACACTGAAGCTTTCTTT
CASSYRRDTEAFF
>.|TRBJ1-2|TRBD1|TRBV9
TGTGCCAGCAGCGCAGTAAGGGGGCAGAGCTATGGCTACACCTTC
CASSAVRGQSYGYTF
>.|TRBJ2-1|TRBD2|TRBV11-3
TGTGCCAGCAGCTTCCGGACCGGGGGGGGCTCCTACAATGAGCAGTTCTTC
CASSFRTGGGSYNEQFF
>few|TRBJ2-1|.|TRBV27
TGTGCCAGCAGTTGGACGGGAGAAAACGAGCAGTTCTTC
CASSWTGENEQFF
>.|TRBJ1-5|TRBD1|TRBV19
TGTGCCAGTAGTGGACAGGGGGTAGGCAATCAGCCCCAGCATTTT
CASSGQGVGNQPQHF
>few|TRBJ2-3|TRBD2|TRBV5-5
TGTGCCAGCAGCAAAGGGACTAGCGGGTCAGGGTATGCAGATACGCAGTATTTT
CASSKGTSGSGYADTQYF
>.|TRBJ2-7|.|TRBV5-1
TGCGCCAGCAGCTTGGCCGTCGGAGTCTCCTACGAGCAGTACTTC
CASSLAVGVSYEQYF
>.|TRBJ1-1|.|TRBV4-1
TGCGCCAGCAGCCAAGATCAAACGGCGGCAGCGGTGAACACTGAAGCTTTCTTT
CASSQDQTAAAVNTEAFF
>.|TRBJ2-3|.|TRBV6-2/TRBV6-3
TGTGCCAGCAGCCCCGCCAGCGGGACAGATACGCAGTATTTT
CASSPASGTDTQYF
>.|TRBJ1-2|TRBD1|TRBV7-6
TGTGCCAGCAGCTTAGCGCGGGACAGGGGCCATGGCTACACCTTC
CASSLARDRGHGYTF
>.|TRBJ2-1|TRBD2|TRBV7-2
TGTGCCAGCAGCTTAGTAGGCGTAACTAGCGGGAGCAATGAGCAGTTCTTC
CASSLVGVTSGSNEQFF
>few|TRBJ2-1|.|TRBV6-2/TRBV6-3
TGTGCCAGCAGTTCGGACAGCTCCTACAATGAGCAGTTCTTC
CASSSDSSYNEQFF
>.|TRBJ2-1|.|TRBV27
TGTGCCAGCAGCAAGCCTTCCGGACCGGGGGAGCAGTTCTTC
CASSKPSGPGEQFF
>.|TRBJ1-5|.|TRBV19
TGTGCCAGTAGTGACACCCGGGACGGGGGTCAGCCCCAGCATTTT
CASSDTRDGGQPQHF
>.|TRBJ1-2|.|TRBV24-1
TGTGCCACCAGTGATGATCCACATAACTATGGCTACACCTTC
CATSDDPHNYGYTF
>.|TRBJ2-2|TRBD1|TRBV6-5
TGTGCCAGCAGTAGCGGACAGGTTGACGGGGAGCTGTTTTTT
CASSSGQVDGELFF
>few|TRBJ2-4|.|TRBV3-1/TRBV3-2
TGTGCCAGCAGGCAAGAAGGAGTTGACATTCAGTACTTC
CASRQEGVDIQYF
>.|TRBJ2-2|.|TRBV4-3
TGCGCCAGCAGCCAAGAAATCGGGAGTGACACCGGGGAGCTGTTTTTT
CASSQEIGSDTGELFF
>.|TRBJ1-2|TRBD1|TRBV7-2
TGTGCCAGCAGCTCCGTAGCCATCACAGGGGGCGTAAGCTATGGCTACACCTTC
CASSSVAITGGVSYGYTF
>once|TRBJ2-3|.|TRBV2
TGTGCCAGCAGGGGACTCGGGGCTAGCACAGATACGCAGTATTTT
CASRGLGASTDTQYF
>.|TRBJ2-7|.|TRBV7-2
TGTGCCAGCAGCTTAGTGAGCTTGAGCTCCTACGAGCAGTACTTC
CASSLVSLSSYEQYF
>.|TRBJ2-3|.|TRBV7-2
TGTGCCAGCAGTCCCGGAGCTAGCACAGATACGCAGTATTTT
CASSPGASTDTQYF
>.|TRBJ1-3|.|TRBV9
TGTGCCAGCGGACTCAGGGGTTCTGGAAACACCATATATTTT
CASGLRGSGNTIYF
>.|TRBJ1-1|.|TRBV28
TGTGCCAGCAGTTTACGAGGGGGTGGTACTGAAGCTTTCTTT
CASSLRGGGTEAFF
>.|TRBJ2-6|TRBD2|TRBV24-1
TGTGCCACCAGTGGGAACTGGGGGGGTTCTGGGGCCAACGTCCTGACTTTC
CATSGNWGGSGANVLTF
>.|TRBJ2-4|TRBD1|TRBV4-1
TGCGCCAGCAGCCAAGACCGGGGACAGATTGAGGGTAACATTCAGTACTTC
CASSQDRGQIEGNIQYF
>.|TRBJ2-1|TRBD2|TRBV11-3
TGTGCCAGCAGCCCACCTAGCGGCCTCTACAATGAGCAGTTCTTC
CASSPPSGLYNEQFF
>.|TRBJ2-1|TRBD2|TRBV7-2
TGTGCCAGCAGCGGGGGAGCTAGCGGGAGAAGCTCCTACAATGAGCAGTTCTTC
CASSGGASGRSSYNEQFF